Listed below are T cell receptor beta chains from one sample, sequenced in a study of CXCR3-negative and CXCR3-positive naive CD8 T cells. TCRdb reprocessed the 5' RACE reads and reports one entry per CDR3 protein, with no DNA. This sample contains under 50,000 distinct CDR3 sequences. The specimen was naive CXCR3- CD8+ T cells from blood. These TCRs come from a human donor in good health. Some clones in this sample may be carry-over from other donors' samples. Each CDR3 is given with its conserved first and last residue. The order of the fields is J gene, V gene, clone size, CDR3 protein. The size entry is marked missing in some rows and otherwise reads once, few, many or a size class.

J: TRBJ1-5
V: TRBV28
size: NA
CDR3: CASRTAYNQPQHF

J: TRBJ2-7
V: TRBV28
size: NA
CDR3: CASSLFRTSYEQYF

J: TRBJ1-2
V: TRBV29-1
size: NA
CDR3: CSVVGGANYGYTF

J: TRBJ2-7
V: TRBV11-2
size: NA
CDR3: CASTGLASYEQYF

J: TRBJ1-2
V: TRBV6-6
size: NA
CDR3: CASSYSSDSNRFDYGYTF

J: TRBJ2-1
V: TRBV28
size: NA
CDR3: CASTPGGWEQFF

J: TRBJ2-7
V: TRBV12-3/TRBV12-4
size: NA
CDR3: CASSLDSEAYEQYF

J: TRBJ2-7
V: TRBV18
size: NA
CDR3: CATSPEDRGFYEQYF

J: TRBJ2-7
V: TRBV5-1
size: NA
CDR3: CASRGTGAYEQYF

J: TRBJ2-7
V: TRBV25-1
size: NA
CDR3: CASTGMGGVRSYEQYF

J: TRBJ1-1
V: TRBV15
size: NA
CDR3: CATSRDGWTEYTEAFF

J: TRBJ1-2
V: TRBV4-1
size: NA
CDR3: CASSQHGQGDYGYTF

J: TRBJ2-7
V: TRBV25-1
size: NA
CDR3: CASSMGTSYEQYF

J: TRBJ1-1
V: TRBV20-1
size: NA
CDR3: CSARSLQGPTEAFF

J: TRBJ1-2
V: TRBV6-4
size: medium-sized
CDR3: CASSDDPSTGSPMDGYTF

J: TRBJ2-2
V: TRBV24-1
size: NA
CDR3: CATSDLSPGELFF

J: TRBJ2-7
V: TRBV29-1
size: NA
CDR3: CSFFGWRGASYEQYF

J: TRBJ2-5
V: TRBV7-2
size: NA
CDR3: CASSLEGGGLAGLTYQETQYF

J: TRBJ2-2
V: TRBV28
size: NA
CDR3: CASSLRGTGRVRTGELFF

J: TRBJ2-1
V: TRBV20-1
size: NA
CDR3: CSATLLAGDYNEQFF

J: TRBJ2-7
V: TRBV6-6
size: NA
CDR3: CASSPTQTATLSYEQYF

J: TRBJ2-7
V: TRBV5-1
size: NA
CDR3: CASSIGTGGYEQYF

J: TRBJ2-2
V: TRBV9
size: NA
CDR3: CASGELGGELFF

J: TRBJ2-5
V: TRBV4-3
size: NA
CDR3: CASSQDRRGGETQYF

J: TRBJ2-7
V: TRBV4-1
size: NA
CDR3: CASSQVGHREQYF

J: TRBJ2-3
V: TRBV27
size: NA
CDR3: CASSPYGQGWDTQYF

J: TRBJ2-1
V: TRBV6-2/TRBV6-3
size: NA
CDR3: CASSLGTSYNEQFF

J: TRBJ2-3
V: TRBV14
size: NA
CDR3: CASSPRVADTQYF

J: TRBJ2-7
V: TRBV7-6
size: NA
CDR3: CASSLTRQGGSYEQYF

J: TRBJ2-2
V: TRBV19
size: NA
CDR3: CASMGDTGELFF

J: TRBJ2-2
V: TRBV21-1
size: NA
CDR3: CASSKFYCSGELFF

J: TRBJ1-1
V: TRBV28
size: NA
CDR3: CASNDRVGDTEAFF

J: TRBJ2-5
V: TRBV5-1
size: NA
CDR3: CASSPGTESRETQYF

J: TRBJ2-6
V: TRBV20-1
size: NA
CDR3: CSASSGTPNPSGANVLTF

J: TRBJ2-1
V: TRBV7-6
size: NA
CDR3: CASSLAGGLSSYNEQFF

J: TRBJ1-3
V: TRBV28
size: NA
CDR3: CASSSTGTGNTIYF

J: TRBJ2-1
V: TRBV19
size: NA
CDR3: CASSILDQSSYNEQFF

J: TRBJ1-5
V: TRBV7-2
size: NA
CDR3: CASSLVAYSNQPQHF

J: TRBJ1-1
V: TRBV28
size: NA
CDR3: CASTQDRRNTEAFF

J: TRBJ2-2
V: TRBV27
size: NA
CDR3: CASSEEGAGELFF

J: TRBJ2-1
V: TRBV6-5
size: NA
CDR3: CASSFSGEKFNEQFF

J: TRBJ2-7
V: TRBV28
size: NA
CDR3: CASSLLGQGTNEQYF